This TCR beta chain emerged from a study of post-analysis software for immune sequencing data. This clonotype was observed a few times. Its target is not known. V lost 4 bases and J lost 2; bases outside the gene matches: 14. Germline-derived CDR1 and CDR2 are SGHRS and YFSETQ. CDR3 length: 19 amino acids. General observations from the study: Roughly five TRBV segments appeared more often in patients than in controls, and TRBV5-6, TRBV5-1 and TRBV20-1 were among these. Multiple sclerosis patients had significantly lower normalized Chao1 diversity than controls. When the samples were clustered directly with F measure, those that had been prepared in the same batch showed strong co-clustering.

cDNA libraries of TCR beta carried unique molecular identifiers. TCRdb processed the PCR reads anew with MiXCR; each CDR3 protein has one entry. The sample records about 570,000 distinct CDR3 sequences, under 40% being singletons. The sequencing sample was made of blood. This receptor was obtained from a girl aged 2 to 17 with multiple sclerosis. The chain recombines TRBV5-1 with TRBJ2-5; 13 bases are a match to TRBD2. The CDR3 loop is CASSTLTSGGARRQETQYF. Written as DNA, the CDR3 is TGCGCCAGCAGCACCCTCACTAGCGGGGGGGCCCGAAGGCAAGAGACCCAGTACTTC.